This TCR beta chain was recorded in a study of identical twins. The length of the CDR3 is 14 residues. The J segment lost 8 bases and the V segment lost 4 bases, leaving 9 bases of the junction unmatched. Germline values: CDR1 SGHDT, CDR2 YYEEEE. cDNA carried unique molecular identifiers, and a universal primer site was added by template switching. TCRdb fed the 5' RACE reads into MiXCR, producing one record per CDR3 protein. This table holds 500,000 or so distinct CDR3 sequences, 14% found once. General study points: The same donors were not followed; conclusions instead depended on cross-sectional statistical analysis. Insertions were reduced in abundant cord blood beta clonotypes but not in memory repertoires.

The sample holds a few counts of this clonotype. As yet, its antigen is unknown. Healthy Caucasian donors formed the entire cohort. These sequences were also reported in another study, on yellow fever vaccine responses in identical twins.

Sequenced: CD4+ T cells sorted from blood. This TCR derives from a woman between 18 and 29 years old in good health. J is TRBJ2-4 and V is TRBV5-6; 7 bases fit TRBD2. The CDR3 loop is CASSMTSPGDIQYF. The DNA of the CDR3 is TGTGCCAGCAGCATGACTAGCCCGGGGGACATTCAGTACTTC.